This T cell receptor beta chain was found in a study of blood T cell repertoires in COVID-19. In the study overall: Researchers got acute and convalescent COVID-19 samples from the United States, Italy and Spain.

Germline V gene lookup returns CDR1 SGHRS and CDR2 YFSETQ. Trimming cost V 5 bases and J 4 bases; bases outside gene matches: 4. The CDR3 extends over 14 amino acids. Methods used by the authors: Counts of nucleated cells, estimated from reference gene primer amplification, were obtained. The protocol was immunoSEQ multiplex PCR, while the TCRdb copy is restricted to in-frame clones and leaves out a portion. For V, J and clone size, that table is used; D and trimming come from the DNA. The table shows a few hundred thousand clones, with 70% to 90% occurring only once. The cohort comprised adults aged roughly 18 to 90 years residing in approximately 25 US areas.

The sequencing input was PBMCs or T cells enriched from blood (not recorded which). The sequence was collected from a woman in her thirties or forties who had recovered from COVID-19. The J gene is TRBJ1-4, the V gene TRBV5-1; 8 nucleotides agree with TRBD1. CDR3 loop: CASRLGQGNEKLFF. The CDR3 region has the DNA TGCGCCAGCAGGTTAGGACAGGGTAATGAAAAACTGTTTTTT.